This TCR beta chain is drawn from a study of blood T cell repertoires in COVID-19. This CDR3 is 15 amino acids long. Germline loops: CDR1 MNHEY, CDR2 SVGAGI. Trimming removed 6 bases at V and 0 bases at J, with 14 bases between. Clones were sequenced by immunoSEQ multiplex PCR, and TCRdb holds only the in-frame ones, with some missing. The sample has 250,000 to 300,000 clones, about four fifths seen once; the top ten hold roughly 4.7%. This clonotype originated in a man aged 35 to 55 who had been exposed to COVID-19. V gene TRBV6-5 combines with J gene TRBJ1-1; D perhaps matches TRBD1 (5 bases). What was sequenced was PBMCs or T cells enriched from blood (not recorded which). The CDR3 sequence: CASRPAGGLNTEAFF. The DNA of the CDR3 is TGTGCCAGCAGACCCGCGGGGGGACTGAACACTGAAGCTTTCTTT.